The T cell receptor beta chain under discussion was sequenced for a study of blood T cells in healthy people across ages. Study-level points and caveats: Among long-lived donors, naive CD4+ cells were more numerous and diversity higher than in aged donors.

Using a J-beta primer mix together with a sample-barcoded 5' primer, a second PCR was run for roughly 6 to 12 cycles. TCRdb redid the calling of the 5' RACE reads with MiXCR, one entry per CDR3 protein. This sample has fewer than 1.5 million distinct CDR3 sequences, with approximately 40% found just once. The CDR3 is made up of 12 amino acids. Germline V gives CDR1 DFQATT, CDR2 SNEGSKA (reference sequence). V was trimmed by 6 bases and J by 6 bases, leaving 12 bases between them. A few counts support this clonotype. Antigen unknown. This receptor was obtained from a woman in her late teens or twenties in good health. Specimen: blood. V is TRBV20-1 and J is TRBJ1-5, with D possibly matching TRBD1 (6 bases). The CDR3 bases are TGCAGTGCAAGGGGGGGTAGTCAGCCCCAGCATTTT. Translated, it gives CSARGGSQPQHF.